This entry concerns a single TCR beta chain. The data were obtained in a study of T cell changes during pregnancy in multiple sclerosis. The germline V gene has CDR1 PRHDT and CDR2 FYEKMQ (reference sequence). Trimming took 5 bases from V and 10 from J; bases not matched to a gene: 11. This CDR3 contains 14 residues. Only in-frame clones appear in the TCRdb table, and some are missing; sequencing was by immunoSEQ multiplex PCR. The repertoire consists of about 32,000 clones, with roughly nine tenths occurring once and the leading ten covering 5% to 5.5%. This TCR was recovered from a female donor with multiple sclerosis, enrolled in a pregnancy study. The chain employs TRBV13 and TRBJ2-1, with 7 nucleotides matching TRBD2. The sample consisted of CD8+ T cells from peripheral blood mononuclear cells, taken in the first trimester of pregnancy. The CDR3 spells CASSVGGPSGEQFF. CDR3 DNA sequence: TGTGCCAGCAGCGTGGGAGGGCCCTCGGGGGAGCAGTTCTTC.